A single sample is the source of the 21 T cell receptor beta chains below, sequenced in a study of CD8 T cells in ankylosing spondylitis. MiXCR was run by TCRdb on the 5' RACE reads, yielding one entry per CDR3 protein. This sample carries 250,000 to 400,000 distinct CDR3 sequences, around 10% of them seen once, and the ten largest clones take roughly a tenth. The sequencing sample was made of blood, either unsorted or a sorted T cell fraction (not recorded which). These receptors originate from a female donor with ankylosing spondylitis or in good health (not recorded which).

This clonotype has only a few counts. The chain carries TRBV20-1 and TRBJ1-3; D unclear. V gave up 2 bases and J gave up 0 bases, with 11 bases separating them. Germline CDR1 reads DFQATT; CDR2 reads SNEGSKA (reference sequence). CDR3 length equals 15 residues. The CDR3 sequence is CSARSPTDSGNTIYF. DNA for the CDR3: TGCAGTGCTAGATCTCCTACAGACTCTGGAAACACCATATATTTT.

This clonotype was counted only a few times. The rearrangement links TRBV11-2 to TRBJ2-7; D ambiguous. Trimming pared 2 bases from V and 5 bases from J, leaving 7 bases between. This CDR3 comprises 12 residues. Germline V gene lookup returns CDR1 SGHAT and CDR2 FQNNGV. Here the CDR3 DNA reads TGTGCCAGCAGCTTAAGTCCCCACGAGCAGTACTTC. Its translation is CASSLSPHEQYF.

This clonotype has at least ten counts. This sequence joins TRBV10-3 and TRBJ2-1, with D perhaps matching TRBD2 (6 bases). The ends were cut back, 9 bases at V and 3 bases at J, with 12 bases in the middle. This CDR3 region has 13 residues. Looked up from germline, CDR1 is ENHRY and CDR2 is SYGVKD. CDR3 sequence reads: CAMGWGDYNEQFF. CDR3 coding DNA: TGTGCCATGGGCTGGGGGGACTACAATGAGCAGTTCTTC.

This clonotype was seen only a few times. The V and J genes are TRBV10-3 and TRBJ1-1, with a tentative D call TRBD1 (5 bases). The CDR3 has 15 residues. Germline CDR1 is ENHRY and CDR2 is SYGVKD. V was clipped by 4 bases and J by 0 bases, with 12 bases between them. The CDR3 protein is CAISGTGTVNTEAFF. The CDR3 DNA follows: TGTGCCATCAGTGGGACCGGGACGGTGAACACTGAAGCTTTCTTT.

This clonotype was seen repeatedly, ten times or more. This rearrangement joins TRBV19 to TRBJ2-1, with TRBD2 matching 8 bases. The germline V gene has CDR1 LNHDA and CDR2 SQIVND (reference sequence). The CDR3 is made up of 16 amino acids. After removal of 0 bases from V and 3 bases from J, the junction contained 4 bases not matched to a gene. The CDR3 protein is CASSIEGGRSYNEQFF. CDR3 coding DNA: TGTGCCAGTAGTATAGAAGGCGGGAGGAGCTACAATGAGCAGTTCTTC.

This rearrangement joins TRBV5-1 to TRBJ2-1; TRBD2 aligns across 13 bases. This CDR3 comprises 18 residues. CDR1 and CDR2 from the germline V gene are SGHRS and YFSETQ. V was clipped by 4 bases and J by 1 base; unmatched bases: 8. CDR3 region: CASSATSGGALSYNEQFF. As DNA, the CDR3 is TGCGCCAGCAGCGCAACTAGCGGGGGGGCCTTGTCCTACAATGAGCAGTTCTTC.

This clonotype showed up just a few times. The J gene is TRBJ2-7, the V gene TRBV3-1; 9 positions agree with TRBD1. CDR1 LGHDT and CDR2 YNNKEL come from the germline V gene (reference sequence). The CDR3 runs 15 residues. V gave up 0 bases and J gave up 3 bases; unmatched junction bases: 3. CDR3 DNA sequence: TGTGCCAGCAGCCAAGATAGGACAGGGGTCTACGAGCAGTACTTC. Its translation: CASSQDRTGVYEQYF.

This clonotype was seen many times. The CDR3 coding sequence is TGCAGTGCTAACGAGGGACGTATTGGAGAGACCCAGTACTTC. This encodes CSANEGRIGETQYF. This chain connects TRBV20-1 to TRBJ2-5; D may be TRBD1 or TRBD2 (5 bases each). With 4 bases removed from V and 4 bases from J, the gap between germline ends came to 16 bases. The CDR3 contains 14 residues. Per germline, CDR1 DFQATT and CDR2 SNEGSKA (reference sequence).

The rearrangement uses TRBV7-3 and TRBJ1-1; D is undetermined. V lost 2 bases, J lost 7 bases, and 11 bases lay in between. The germline V gene has CDR1 SGHTA and CDR2 FQGTGA. The CDR3 covers 13 residues. CDR3: CASSLSERGEAFF. CDR3 coding DNA: TGTGCCAGCAGCTTATCCGAACGGGGTGAAGCTTTCTTT.

V and J are TRBV28 and TRBJ2-7; possible D gene TRBD1, 6 bases. This CDR3 comprises 13 residues. Per germline, CDR1 MDHEN and CDR2 SYDVKM. Trimming shortened V by 3 bases and J by 6 bases, and 12 bases separated the two germline ends. Here the CDR3 reads CASSFLDRTEQYF. The DNA of the CDR3 is TGTGCCAGCAGTTTCCTTGACAGGACCGAGCAGTACTTC.

This clonotype was counted ten times or more. This chain uses TRBV27 with TRBJ2-5, with a possible D match to TRBD2 (6 bases). This CDR3 region has 14 residues. Trimming removed 5 bases at V and 5 bases at J, with 15 bases between. Germline loops: CDR1 MNHEY, CDR2 SMNVEV (reference sequence). Written as DNA, the CDR3 is TGTGCCAGCAGTAATGGCTTTGGGGGGGAGACCCAGTACTTC. Translated: CASSNGFGGETQYF.

The chain links TRBV20-1 to TRBJ1-5; 7 nucleotides align to TRBD1. The V and J ends lost 0 bases and 9 bases, in that order; junction bases with no gene match: 11. Germline assignment: CDR1 DFQATT and CDR2 SNEGSKA (reference sequence). The CDR3 runs to 15 residues. This chain's CDR3 is CSARDTGTAAGPQHF. The CDR3 DNA follows: TGCAGTGCTAGAGATACCGGGACAGCTGCCGGGCCCCAGCATTTT.

This clonotype came up a few times. The chain combines TRBV6-5 with TRBJ1-2; 10 bases fit TRBD1. CDR1 and CDR2 from the germline V gene are MNHEY and SVGAGI. Germline trimming cut 0 bases from V and 9 bases from J; bases unmatched to any gene: 7. This CDR3 is built from 15 residues. DNA of the CDR3: TGTGCCAGCAGTTACTCGGACAGGGGGAAACGGAGCTACACCTTC. This translates into CASSYSDRGKRSYTF.

The rearrangement joins TRBV7-2 to TRBJ2-3; 7 bases map to TRBD1. V shed 3 bases, J shed 5 bases, and the junction held 14 bases outside the gene matches. CDR1 SGHTA and CDR2 FQGNSA come from the germline V gene. The CDR3 runs to 17 residues. The CDR3 here is CASSFDRAHRGIDTQYF. DNA of the CDR3: TGTGCCAGCAGCTTCGACAGGGCTCATAGGGGCATAGATACGCAGTATTTT.

CDR3 amino acids: CASSLVIGGADTQYF. CDR3 bases: TGTGCCAGCAGCTTAGTAATCGGGGGTGCAGATACGCAGTATTTT. The V and J genes are TRBV7-9 and TRBJ2-3; perhaps TRBD2 as D (6 bases). The V gene's germline CDR1 is SEHNR and CDR2 FQNEAQ (reference sequence). This CDR3 contains 15 residues. The V end lost 1 base, the J end lost 4 bases, and 12 bases lay between the germline ends.

This clonotype has at least ten counts. The V call is TRBV20-1, the J call TRBJ2-7; 7 positions match TRBD1. The germline V gene has CDR1 DFQATT and CDR2 SNEGSKA (reference sequence). After removal of 1 base from V and 1 base from J, the junction contained 4 bases not matched to a gene. The CDR3 is made up of 14 amino acids. CDR3 nucleotides: TGCAGTGCTAGAGTCAGGGGGATGTCCTACGAGCAGTACTTC. Amino acid sequence: CSARVRGMSYEQYF.

This sequence joins TRBV20-1 and TRBJ1-5, with 11 bases identical to TRBD1. CDR1 and CDR2 from the germline V gene are DFQATT and SNEGSKA (reference sequence). The V gene end was trimmed by 6 bases and the J gene end by 4 bases; junction bases not matched to a gene: 8. The CDR3 loop spans 15 amino acids. CDR3: CSAPGGQGGNQPQHF. The CDR3 DNA is TGCAGTGCCCCCGGGGGACAGGGGGGGAATCAGCCCCAGCATTTT.

This clonotype was counted many times. The CDR3 is CATSDFRGRAGNEQFF. CDR3 bases: TGTGCCACCAGTGATTTTCGGGGGAGGGCCGGCAATGAGCAGTTCTTC. The genes are TRBV24-1 and TRBJ2-1, with 7 bases fitting TRBD2. Germline V gives CDR1 KGHDR, CDR2 SFDVKD. The CDR3 is 16 residues long. Trimming removed 1 base from V and 6 bases from J; junction bases left unmatched: 8.

This clonotype came up many times. V gene TRBV20-1 combines with J gene TRBJ2-1, with D perhaps matching TRBD2 (6 bases). The V end lost 4 bases, the J end lost 0 bases, and 10 bases lay between the germline ends. Germline assignment: CDR1 DFQATT and CDR2 SNEGSKA (reference sequence). The CDR3 spans 14 residues. CDR3 sequence: CSATSVSSYNEQFF. The DNA for the CDR3 is TGCAGTGCTACTAGCGTTAGCTCCTACAATGAGCAGTTCTTC.

Only a few counts were recorded for this clonotype. The chain has TRBV28 and TRBJ2-2, with 11 nucleotides matching TRBD1. CDR3 size: 17 residues. V was clipped by 4 bases and J by 4 bases; unmatched bases: 8. CDR1 and CDR2 from the germline V gene are MDHEN and SYDVKM. The CDR3 region is CASSSASGTGGTGELFF. The CDR3 DNA is TGTGCCAGCAGTTCGGCAAGCGGGACAGGGGGCACCGGGGAGCTGTTTTTT.

Of note for this clonotype: A single base separates this from a much larger clone, so it may be a read error. The chain is built from TRBV20-1 and TRBJ2-3; 11 positions match TRBD2. The CDR3 sequence is 16 residues long. The ends lost 6 bases at V and 4 bases at J; junction bases unmatched: 12. Germline values: CDR1 DFQATT, CDR2 SNEGSKA (reference sequence). The CDR3 sequence is CSAGNLLAGDADTQYF. CDR3 sequence (DNA): TGCAGTGCCGGAAATTTACTAGCGGGGGATGCAGATACGCAGTATTTT.